One sample yielded the 23 T cell receptor beta chains listed below, sequenced in a study of cytomegalovirus exposure and HLA in healthy donors. The PCR used 60 Vbeta and 13 Jbeta primers. Repertoires were generated with immunoSEQ multiplex PCR, while TCRdb's copy carries only in-frame clones and drops some. The sample contains about 92,000 clones, around 70% of which appear only once. The sequenced sample was PBMCs. The receptors derive from a man over 45 in good health and CMV-seronegative.

The J gene is TRBJ1-1, the V gene TRBV20-1; no firm D call. The germline V gene has CDR1 DFQATT and CDR2 SNEGSKA (reference sequence). The CDR3 is 10 amino acids. The V end lost 6 bases, the J end lost 1 base, and 3 bases lay between the germline ends. CDR3 DNA sequence: TGCAGTGCCCAGAACACTGAAGCTTTCTTT. It is translated as CSAQNTEAFF.

This clone has more than one count but fewer than ten. The V call is TRBV7-2, the J call TRBJ2-5; 13 nucleotides agree with TRBD2. V gave up 5 bases and J gave up 9 bases; unmatched junction bases: 12. CDR3 length: 16 residues. Germline CDR1 SGHTA, CDR2 FQGNSA. This CDR3 is CASSALTSGRSVAQYF. The CDR3 DNA is TGTGCCAGCAGCGCCTTGACTAGCGGGAGGTCGGTAGCCCAGTACTTC.

V gene TRBV7-3 combines with J gene TRBJ2-5; 9 positions match TRBD2. The V gene's germline CDR1 is SGHTA and CDR2 FQGTGA. CDR3 size: 15 residues. V lost 3 bases to trimming and J lost 2 bases; unmatched junction nucleotides: 4. The CDR3 is CASSFSGGTQETQYF. Written as DNA, the CDR3 is TGTGCCAGCAGCTTTAGCGGGGGAACTCAAGAGACCCAGTACTTC.

The chain has TRBV10-3 and TRBJ1-1, with a tentative D call TRBD1 (6 bases). V gave up 5 bases and J gave up 8 bases, with 18 bases separating them. The CDR3 covers 14 residues. Germline assignment: CDR1 ENHRY and CDR2 SYGVKD. The chain's CDR3 is CAISNTGMGSEAFF. CDR3 DNA: TGTGCCATCAGTAACACAGGGATGGGGTCAGAAGCTTTCTTT.

The chain combines TRBV2 with TRBJ2-7; tentatively, D is TRBD2 (5 bases). V was cut by 6 bases and J by 7 bases, with 7 bases left in between. The CDR3 contains 10 residues. Germline V gene data show CDR1 as SNHLY and CDR2 as FYNNEI. CDR3 residues: CASSRGEQYF. As DNA, the CDR3 is TGTGCCAGCAGCCGGGGAGAGCAGTACTTC.

The genes are TRBV5-1 and TRBJ1-1, with 8 bases identical to TRBD1. CDR1 is SGHRS, CDR2 YFSETQ, per germline. This CDR3 contains 14 residues. V dropped 3 bases and J dropped 4; count of bases not matched to a gene: 5. The CDR3 DNA is TGCGCCAGCAGCTCTCAGGGGGCGCTCACTGAAGCTTTCTTT. Translation gives CASSSQGALTEAFF.

The chain carries TRBV27 and TRBJ1-4; 11 bases line up with TRBD1. Germline-derived CDR1 and CDR2 are MNHEY and SMNVEV (reference sequence). V lost 6 bases to trimming and J lost 7 bases; unmatched junction nucleotides: 7. This CDR3 region has 15 residues. CDR3: CASSTGTGGCEKLFF. For the CDR3, the DNA is TGTGCCAGCAGCACAGGGACAGGGGGGTGTGAAAAACTGTTTTTT.

The rearrangement joins TRBV6-6 to TRBJ2-7, with D perhaps TRBD2 (6 bases). With 8 bases removed from V and 4 bases from J, the gap between germline ends came to 9 bases. The CDR3 extends over 11 amino acids. Germline values: CDR1 MNHNY, CDR2 SVGAGI (reference sequence). CDR3 amino acids: CASGGTYEQYF. For the CDR3, the DNA is TGTGCCAGCGGGGGGACTTACGAGCAGTACTTC.

The chain combines TRBV7-2 with TRBJ1-6; 7 bases line up with TRBD1. Germline V gene sequence: CDR1 SGHTA, CDR2 FQGNSA. The CDR3 is 14 amino acids. J gave up 7 bases and V 3 bases, and 3 bases lay outside the gene matches. The DNA for the CDR3 is TGTGCCAGCAGCTTTACAGGGGCGAATTCACCCCTCCACTTT. Its translation: CASSFTGANSPLHF.

The V gene is TRBV5-1, the J gene TRBJ2-2; 13 bases are shared with TRBD2. Unmatched junction bases numbered 10, after V lost 0 bases and J lost 5 bases. The CDR3 totals 19 residues. Germline V lookup: CDR1 SGHRS, CDR2 YFSETQ. CDR3 DNA sequence: TGCGCCAGCAGCTTGGAACTAGCGGGGGGGCCTCTGGAGACCGGGGAGCTGTTTTTT. It specifies CASSLELAGGPLETGELFF.

The gene calls are TRBV7-9 and TRBJ1-1; D gene ambiguous. The CDR3 spans 14 residues. The V end was cut by 5 bases, the J end by 4 bases, with 14 bases between. CDR1 SEHNR and CDR2 FQNEAQ come from the germline V gene (reference sequence). The CDR3 spells CASSDTPPSTEAFF. The CDR3 nucleotides read TGTGCCAGCAGCGATACCCCGCCTAGCACTGAAGCTTTCTTT. The complete variable domain, with remaining parts taken from reference TRBV7-9 and TRBJ1-1, reads DTGVSQNPRHKITKRGQNVTFRCDPISEHNRLYWYRQTLGQGPEFLTYFQNEAQLEKSRLLSDRFSAERPKGSFSTLEIQRTEQGDSAMYLCASSDTPPSTEAFFGQGTRLTVV.

This chain uses TRBV23-1 with TRBJ2-6; D uncertain. TRBV23-1 is annotated as an ORF whose role is uncertain. Trimming stripped 3 bases from V and 0 bases from J, with 15 bases between. This CDR3 comprises 18 residues. The CDR3 region is CASSHFKYASSGANVLTF. CDR3 DNA sequence: TGCGCCAGCAGTCACTTTAAGTACGCGAGCTCTGGGGCCAACGTCCTGACTTTC.

The chain links TRBV7-9 to TRBJ1-2, with 10 bases lining up with TRBD1. The CDR3 has 16 residues. From germline, CDR1 is SEHNR and CDR2 FQNEAQ (reference sequence). The junction had 6 bases not matched to a gene; V was cut back by 2 bases and J by 3 bases. The CDR3 coding sequence is TGTGCCAGCAGCTTACGACAGGGGGCCTACGACTATGGCTACACCTTC. It encodes CASSLRQGAYDYGYTF.

The rearrangement links TRBV27 to TRBJ2-1, with 9 bases fitting TRBD1. CDR3 length equals 15 residues. The germline CDR1 and CDR2 sequences are MNHEY and SMNVEV (reference sequence). V gave up 7 bases and J gave up 5 bases; unmatched junction bases: 9. The CDR3 DNA follows: TGTGCCAGCACCTCTTTGGGGACAGGGCACAATGAGCAGTTCTTC. It encodes CASTSLGTGHNEQFF.

This clone has only a few counts. The rearrangement uses TRBV28 and TRBJ2-7, with D possibly TRBD1 on 5 matching bases. Trimming pared 2 bases from V and 5 bases from J, leaving 10 bases between. From germline, CDR1 is MDHEN and CDR2 SYDVKM. The CDR3 loop spans 13 amino acids. The CDR3 protein is CASSLGQGHEQYF. CDR3 nucleotide sequence: TGTGCCAGCAGTTTAGGTCAGGGCCACGAGCAGTACTTC.

This clone was found once. The chain links TRBV19 to TRBJ1-5; 8 bases agree with TRBD1. The V segment lost 3 bases and the J segment 7 bases; nucleotides outside the gene matches: 8. The CDR3 consists of 15 residues. Germline CDR1 LNHDA, CDR2 SQIVND (reference sequence). CDR3 sequence reads: CASSIEDRGSQPQHF. CDR3 sequence (DNA): TGTGCCAGTAGTATCGAAGACAGGGGCAGCCAGCCCCAGCATTTT. The full variable domain, rest sourced from reference TRBV19 and TRBJ1-5, is DGGITQSPKYLFRKEGQNVTLSCEQNLNHDAMYWYRQDPGQGLRLIYYSQIVNDFQKGDIAEGYSVSREKKESFPLTVTSAQKNPTAFYLCASSIEDRGSQPQHFGDGTRLSIL.

The chain combines TRBV9 with TRBJ1-4; the D gene is possibly TRBD1 (5 bases). Germline V gives CDR1 SGDLS, CDR2 YYNGEE. CDR3 length: 17 residues. Trimming stripped 3 bases from V and 0 bases from J, with 15 bases between. CDR3 sequence reads: CASSALRGSATNEKLFF. In DNA, the CDR3 is TGTGCCAGCAGCGCCCTTCGGGGGTCTGCAACTAATGAAAAACTGTTTTTT.

The V gene is TRBV5-1, the J gene TRBJ2-5; D gene ambiguous. V was trimmed by 0 bases and J by 5 bases, leaving 5 bases between them. The CDR3 runs 12 residues. The germline CDR1 and CDR2 sequences are SGHRS and YFSETQ. The CDR3 bases are TGCGCCAGCAGCTTGGAATCTGAGACCCAGTACTTC. Translated: CASSLESETQYF. The whole variable domain, filled in from reference TRBV5-1 and TRBJ2-5, reads KAGVTQTPRYLIKTRGQQVTLSCSPISGHRSVSWYQQTPGQGLQFLFEYFSETQRNKGNFPGRFSGRQFSNSRSEMNVSTLELGDSALYLCASSLESETQYFGPGTRLLVL.

This clone was detected only once. V usage is TRBV10-3 and J usage is TRBJ1-2, with 7 bases that match TRBD1. V was pared by 11 bases and J by 4 bases, with 13 bases of the junction left unmatched. The length of the CDR3 is 14 residues. Germline CDR1 and CDR2: ENHRY and SYGVKD. The CDR3 nucleotides read TGTGCCGTTTTTGGGCAGGGGGAGGTCTATGGCTACACCTTC. The encoded protein is CAVFGQGEVYGYTF.

The CDR3 coding sequence is TGTGCCAGCAGTTTATCCCCGACAGATAGCAATCAGCCCCAGCATTTT. It translates to CASSLSPTDSNQPQHF. The gene calls are TRBV27 and TRBJ1-5; D might be TRBD1 (5 bases). The V end was cut by 0 bases, the J end by 0 bases, with 9 bases between. Looked up from germline, CDR1 is MNHEY and CDR2 is SMNVEV (reference sequence). The CDR3 runs 16 residues.

V usage is TRBV10-3 and J usage is TRBJ2-5, with D possibly TRBD2 on 5 matching bases. V was pared by 8 bases and J by 0 bases, with 16 bases between. Germline V gene lookup returns CDR1 ENHRY and CDR2 SYGVKD. The CDR3 runs to 15 residues. The CDR3: CAIGPASTDQETQYF. The CDR3 bases are TGTGCCATCGGCCCCGCTAGCACAGACCAAGAGACCCAGTACTTC.

This clone has only a few counts. The V gene is TRBV15, the J gene TRBJ1-5; D uncertain. The CDR3 extends over 13 amino acids. Germline values: CDR1 LNHNV, CDR2 YYDKDF (reference sequence). Trimming removed 5 bases at V and 3 bases at J, with 8 bases between. The CDR3: CATSLQFNQPQHF. The CDR3 DNA reads as TGTGCCACCAGCCTCCAGTTCAATCAGCCCCAGCATTTT.

The V call is TRBV27, the J call TRBJ2-4, with 13 bases that match TRBD2. CDR1 and CDR2 from the germline V gene are MNHEY and SMNVEV (reference sequence). V gave up 9 bases and J gave up 4 bases; unmatched junction bases: 27. The length of the CDR3 is 22 residues. In DNA, the CDR3 is TGTGCCAGTATTAGGACTAGCGGGGGTATGATGGATTGGCAGGGGGTAAAAAACATTCAGTACTTC. It is translated as CASIRTSGGMMDWQGVKNIQYF.